One and the same sample provided the 9 T cell receptor beta chains below, sequenced in a study of blood T cell repertoires in COVID-19. Some clones are missing from TCRdb's copy, which holds only in-frame ones; the method was immunoSEQ multiplex PCR. Of tens of thousands of clones in the sample, roughly 90% were seen once. Sequencing was carried out using peripheral blood. Receptor source: a man in his 70s with acute or convalescent COVID-19.

In its sample, this clone was seen once. Here the CDR3 DNA reads TGTGCCAGCTCCGATAGCGGGGCTAGCACAGATACGCAGTATTTT. Translated: CASSDSGASTDTQYF. V usage is TRBV27 and J usage is TRBJ2-3, with 8 nucleotides matching TRBD2. Germline V gene data show CDR1 as MNHEY and CDR2 as SMNVEV (reference sequence). The CDR3 contains 15 residues. V was pared by 8 bases and J by 0 bases, with 7 bases of the junction left unmatched.

The chain recombines TRBV7-2 with TRBJ2-7; D gene unclear. CDR1 SGHTA and CDR2 FQGNSA come from the germline V gene. The CDR3 covers 12 residues. The V gene lost 5 bases and the J gene lost 9 bases, with 14 bases spanning the gap. The CDR3, as DNA: TGTGCCAGCAGCACCATGAGTCCTCTGCAGTACTTC. Its translation is CASSTMSPLQYF.

V is TRBV7-2 and J is TRBJ2-7, with 9 bases that match TRBD1. This CDR3 region has 15 residues. Germline V gene sequence: CDR1 SGHTA, CDR2 FQGNSA. After removal of 0 bases from V and 3 bases from J, the junction contained 3 bases not matched to a gene. Here the CDR3 reads CASSLAQGAFYEQYF. Written as DNA, the CDR3 is TGTGCCAGCAGCTTAGCACAGGGGGCTTTCTACGAGCAGTACTTC.

This chain connects TRBV5-1 to TRBJ2-5; 8 bases map to TRBD2. V was clipped by 4 bases and J by 0 bases; unmatched bases: 8. The CDR3 loop spans 16 amino acids. The germline V gene has CDR1 SGHRS and CDR2 YFSETQ. The CDR3 spells CASSPGNSGDQETQYF. The CDR3 nucleotides are TGCGCCAGCAGCCCAGGCAATAGCGGGGACCAAGAGACCCAGTACTTC.

The V and J genes are TRBV30 and TRBJ1-1; 7 bases are shared with TRBD1. Trimming cost V 8 bases and J 5 bases; bases outside gene matches: 8. Germline V gene sequence: CDR1 GTSNPN, CDR2 SVGIG (reference sequence). This CDR3 spans 12 amino acids. The CDR3 region is CARTGSGTEAFF. The CDR3 nucleotides are TGTGCCCGGACAGGATCGGGGACTGAAGCTTTCTTT.

This chain links TRBV19 with TRBJ2-7; TRBD2 aligns across 8 bases. Trimming took 5 bases from V and 2 from J; bases not matched to a gene: 11. The CDR3 runs 16 residues. Germline CDR1 is LNHDA and CDR2 is SQIVND (reference sequence). CDR3: CASSSTGGPSTYEQYF. The CDR3 DNA follows: TGTGCCAGTAGTTCAACGGGAGGGCCATCTACCTACGAGCAGTACTTC.

This clone has more than one count but fewer than ten. The chain combines TRBV7-9 with TRBJ1-1, with D perhaps matching TRBD1 (5 bases). The CDR3 length is 13 residues. CDR1 and CDR2 (germline): SEHNR, FQNEAQ (reference sequence). The ends were cut back, 3 bases at V and 1 base at J, with 6 bases in the middle. The DNA for the CDR3 is TGTGCCAGCAGCTTGACAGAGAACACTGAAGCTTTCTTT. This gives the protein CASSLTENTEAFF. The complete variable domain, with remaining parts taken from reference TRBV7-9 and TRBJ1-1, reads DTGVSQNPRHKITKRGQNVTFRCDPISEHNRLYWYRQTLGQGPEFLTYFQNEAQLEKSRLLSDRFSAERPKGSFSTLEIQRTEQGDSAMYLCASSLTENTEAFFGQGTRLTVV.

The chain is built from TRBV3-1 (or the pseudogene TRBV3-2) and TRBJ2-6; weak D call: TRBD1 (5 bases). The CDR3 length is 18 residues. The V and J ends lost 0 bases and 1 base respectively, with 13 bases between them. The germline V gene has CDR1 LGHDT and CDR2 YNNKEL (reference sequence). The CDR3 reads CASSQDWQGSSGANVLTF. CDR3 nucleotides: TGTGCCAGCAGCCAAGATTGGCAGGGTAGTTCTGGGGCCAACGTCCTGACTTTC.

This clone was counted a few times. The rearrangement links TRBV7-2 to TRBJ2-1; 7 bases are a match to TRBD2. Germline-derived CDR1 and CDR2 are SGHTA and FQGNSA. The CDR3 runs 16 residues. Trimming removed 4 bases from V and 4 bases from J; junction bases left unmatched: 10. The CDR3, as DNA: TGTGCCAGCAGCTCGCGAGGAGCGGGGATTTACAATGAGCAGTTCTTC. Translated: CASSSRGAGIYNEQFF.